This T cell receptor beta chain was recorded in a study of blood T cell repertoires in COVID-19. There are a few counts of this clone. CDR3 length: 14 amino acids. Germline V CDR1 and CDR2: SGHRS, YFSETQ. V dropped 3 bases and J dropped 5; count of bases not matched to a gene: 4. As processed by the authors: Amplifying reference gene primers gave estimates of nucleated cell counts. Data came from immunoSEQ multiplex PCR; TCRdb stores just in-frame clones and leaves some out. The V and J calls and clone size were taken over from that table, and D and trimming were inferred from the DNA. The sample contains about 80,000 clones, about 80% of which appear only once.

This sequence was found in an older man with acute or convalescent COVID-19. The specimen sequenced was peripheral blood. The V and J genes are TRBV5-1 and TRBJ1-4; 7 nucleotides match TRBD1. This CDR3 reads CASSSTGFNEKLFF. As DNA, the CDR3 is TGCGCCAGCAGCTCGACAGGGTTCAATGAAAAACTGTTTTTT.